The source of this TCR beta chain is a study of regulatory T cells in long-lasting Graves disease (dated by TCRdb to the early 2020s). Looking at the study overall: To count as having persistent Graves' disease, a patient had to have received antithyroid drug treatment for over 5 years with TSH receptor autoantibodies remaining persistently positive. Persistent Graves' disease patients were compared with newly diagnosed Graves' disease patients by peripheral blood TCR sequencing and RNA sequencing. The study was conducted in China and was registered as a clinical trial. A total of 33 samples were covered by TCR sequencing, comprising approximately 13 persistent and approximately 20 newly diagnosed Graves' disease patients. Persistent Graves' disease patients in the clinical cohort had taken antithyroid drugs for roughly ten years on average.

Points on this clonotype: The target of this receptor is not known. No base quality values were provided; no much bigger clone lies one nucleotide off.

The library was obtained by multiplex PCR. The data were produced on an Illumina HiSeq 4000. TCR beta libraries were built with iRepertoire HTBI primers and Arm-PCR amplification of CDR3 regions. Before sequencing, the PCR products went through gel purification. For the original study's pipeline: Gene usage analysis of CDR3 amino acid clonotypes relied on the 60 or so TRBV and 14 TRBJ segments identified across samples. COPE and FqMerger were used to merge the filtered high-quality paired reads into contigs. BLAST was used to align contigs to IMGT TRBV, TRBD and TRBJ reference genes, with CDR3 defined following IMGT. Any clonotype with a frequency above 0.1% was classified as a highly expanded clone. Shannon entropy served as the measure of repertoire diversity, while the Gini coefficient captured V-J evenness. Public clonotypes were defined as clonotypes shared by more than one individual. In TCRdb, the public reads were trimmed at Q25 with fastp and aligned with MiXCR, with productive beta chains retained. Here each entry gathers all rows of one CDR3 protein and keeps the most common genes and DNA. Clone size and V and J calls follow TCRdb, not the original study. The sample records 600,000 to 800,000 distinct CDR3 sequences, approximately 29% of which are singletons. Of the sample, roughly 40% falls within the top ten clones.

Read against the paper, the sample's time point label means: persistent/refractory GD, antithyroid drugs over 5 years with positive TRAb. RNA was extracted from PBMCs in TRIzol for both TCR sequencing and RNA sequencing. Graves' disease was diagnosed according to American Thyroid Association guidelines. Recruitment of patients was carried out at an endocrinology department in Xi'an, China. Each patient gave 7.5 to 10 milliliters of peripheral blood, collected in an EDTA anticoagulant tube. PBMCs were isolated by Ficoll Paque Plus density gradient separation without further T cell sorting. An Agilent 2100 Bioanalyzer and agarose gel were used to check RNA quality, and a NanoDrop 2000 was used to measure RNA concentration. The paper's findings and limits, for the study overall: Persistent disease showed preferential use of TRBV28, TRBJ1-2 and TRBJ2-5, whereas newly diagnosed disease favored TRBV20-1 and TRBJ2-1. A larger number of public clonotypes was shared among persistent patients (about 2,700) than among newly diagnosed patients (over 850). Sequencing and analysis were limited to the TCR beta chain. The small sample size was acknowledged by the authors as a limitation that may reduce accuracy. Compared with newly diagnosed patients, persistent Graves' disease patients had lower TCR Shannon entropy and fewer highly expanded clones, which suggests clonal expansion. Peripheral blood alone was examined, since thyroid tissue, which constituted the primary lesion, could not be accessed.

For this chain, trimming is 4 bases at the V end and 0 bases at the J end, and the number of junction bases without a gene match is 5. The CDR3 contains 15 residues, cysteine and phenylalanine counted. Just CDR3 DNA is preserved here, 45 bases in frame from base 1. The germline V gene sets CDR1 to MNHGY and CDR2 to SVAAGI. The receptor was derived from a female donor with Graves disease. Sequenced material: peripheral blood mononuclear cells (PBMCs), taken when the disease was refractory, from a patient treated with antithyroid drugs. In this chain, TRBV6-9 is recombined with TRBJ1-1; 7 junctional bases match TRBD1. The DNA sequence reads TGTGCCAGCAGTTCCGCCGGACAGGTGAACACTGAAGCTTTCTTT. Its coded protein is CASSSAGQVNTEAFF.